The 30 T cell receptor beta chains below all came from one sample that was sequenced in a study of T cells after posttransplantation cyclophosphamide. Profiled with immunoSEQ multiplex PCR; TCRdb holds only in-frame clones, not every one. This table has thousands of clones, 75% to 85% appearing once. A marrow graft followed busulfan-fludarabine conditioning, with cyclophosphamide on days +3 and +4. Sequencing was performed on CD4+ T cells sorted from blood, taken more than 1,000 days after allogeneic stem cell transplant with posttransplant cyclophosphamide. The receptors come from a female patient aged 40-50 years who received an allogeneic stem cell transplant from a related donor, was CMV-positive, and had no GVHD. The graft donor may account for some of the T cells.

The chain uses TRBV7-3 and TRBJ2-3; the match to TRBD1 covers 8 bases. CDR1 and CDR2 (germline): SGHTA, FQGTGA. The J segment lost 0 bases and the V segment lost 5 bases, leaving 7 bases of the junction unmatched. The CDR3 is 16 amino acids. The CDR3 nucleotides read TGTGCCAGCAGCACAGTACAGGGGGGTAGCACAGATACGCAGTATTTT. Its translation is CASSTVQGGSTDTQYF.

Here the CDR3 reads CASSWTGDQPQHF. CDR3 DNA sequence: TGTGCCAGCAGTTGGACAGGGGATCAGCCCCAGCATTTT. This sequence joins TRBV6-5 and TRBJ1-5; 9 nucleotides line up with TRBD1. Germline assignment: CDR1 MNHEY and CDR2 SVGAGI. The length of the CDR3 is 13 residues. The V and J ends lost 4 bases and 5 bases, in that order; junction bases with no gene match: 0.

As DNA, the CDR3 is TGTGCCAGCAGCTTAGGAAGAACTAGCACAGATACGCAGTATTTT. It specifies CASSLGRTSTDTQYF. This chain connects TRBV7-6 to TRBJ2-3; D remains unclear. V lost 1 base, J lost 0 bases, and 8 bases lay in between. CDR3 size: 15 residues. Germline CDR1 is SGHVS and CDR2 is FNYEAQ.

The rearrangement uses TRBV11-2 and TRBJ2-5; TRBD1 matches 8 bases. The DNA end favors TRBJ2-7, so the J call may be wrong. This CDR3 has 15 amino acids. The germline V gene has CDR1 SGHAT and CDR2 FQNNGV. The CDR3 region has the DNA TGTGCCAGCAGCTTAGACGGACAGGGCTGGTACGAGCAGTACTTC. This gives the protein CASSLDGQGWYEQYF.

The chain joins TRBV5-4 to TRBJ2-4; 7 bases map to TRBD1. This CDR3 contains 15 residues. The V and J ends lost 0 bases and 2 bases, in that order; junction bases with no gene match: 2. Germline V CDR1 and CDR2: SGHNT, YYREEE (reference sequence). CDR3 sequence reads: CASSLVTGSKNIQYF. The CDR3 region has the DNA TGTGCCAGCAGCTTGGTGACAGGGTCCAAAAACATTCAGTACTTC. Together with reference TRBV5-4 and TRBJ2-4, the CDR3 gives the full variable domain: ETGVTQSPTHLIKTRGQQVTLRCSSQSGHNTVSWYQQALGQGPQFIFQYYREEENGRGNFPPRFSGLQFPNYSSELNVNALELDDSALYLCASSLVTGSKNIQYFGAGTRLSVL.

The genes are TRBV7-9 and TRBJ2-5; 12 bases align to TRBD2. Trimming took 5 bases from V and 0 from J; bases not matched to a gene: 13. CDR3 size: 19 residues. Per the germline V gene, CDR1 is SEHNR and CDR2 is FQNEAQ (reference sequence). For the CDR3, the DNA is TGTGCCAGCAGCCCGCTGGCTAGGGCTAGCGGGGGGGACCAAGAGACCCAGTACTTC. Its protein is CASSPLARASGGDQETQYF.

This clone was seen a few times. This chain links TRBV15 with TRBJ1-2, with 9 bases lining up with TRBD1. Losses at the gene ends were 9 bases for V and 6 bases for J; bases not matched to a gene: 14. CDR1 is LNHNV and CDR2 is YYDKDF in the germline V gene (reference sequence). The CDR3 runs 15 residues. The CDR3 reads CATRGGLQGANGYTF. In DNA form, the CDR3 reads TGTGCCACTAGGGGTGGTTTACAGGGGGCGAATGGCTACACCTTC.

This chain links TRBV11-2 with TRBJ2-2; 11 positions agree with TRBD2. Germline loops: CDR1 SGHAT, CDR2 FQNNGV. Trimming cost V 1 base and J 0 bases; bases outside gene matches: 4. The CDR3 length is 18 residues. The CDR3 nucleotides are TGTGCCAGCAGCTTAGTAGCTAGCGGGGGGCCGAACACCGGGGAGCTGTTTTTT. This gives the protein CASSLVASGGPNTGELFF.

This sequence joins TRBV7-2 and TRBJ2-2; weak D call: TRBD1 (6 bases). V was trimmed by 4 bases and J by 3 bases, leaving 15 bases between them. The germline CDR1 and CDR2 sequences are SGHTA and FQGNSA. The length of the CDR3 is 16 residues. The CDR3 sequence: CASSSGQGLYTGELFF. In nucleotides, the CDR3 is TGTGCCAGCAGCTCTGGCCAGGGGCTCTACACCGGGGAGCTGTTTTTT.

This clone appeared once. The rearrangement joins TRBV9 to TRBJ2-4; the match to TRBD1 covers 7 bases. The V gene's germline CDR1 is SGDLS and CDR2 YYNGEE. J lost 3 bases, V lost 4 bases, and 4 bases had no gene match. This CDR3 is built from 14 residues. CDR3 sequence: CASSSGTDKNIQYF. CDR3 nucleotide sequence: TGTGCCAGCAGCTCCGGGACAGACAAAAACATTCAGTACTTC.

The rearrangement uses TRBV15 and TRBJ1-6, with 7 positions matching TRBD1. The CDR3 is 16 amino acids. With V trimmed by 3 bases and J by 0 bases, 2 bases remained unmatched. Germline V gene data show CDR1 as LNHNV and CDR2 as YYDKDF (reference sequence). The CDR3 DNA reads as TGTGCCACCAGCAGGGACAGGCCCTCCTATAATTCACCCCTCCACTTT. Its translation is CATSRDRPSYNSPLHF.

As to this clone: The junction departs from the called germline gene at one end, perhaps through a read error. The sample has other DNA sequences that encode this CDR3 too. V and J are TRBV7-9 and TRBJ1-6, with 7 bases aligning to TRBD1. Looked up from germline, CDR1 is SEHNR and CDR2 is FQNEAQ (reference sequence). CDR3 length equals 18 residues. The CDR3: CASSAKTGQSHYNSPLHF. In DNA, the CDR3 is TGTGCCAGCAGTGCGAAGACAGGGCAATCTCACTATAATTCCCCCCTCCACTTT.

This clone was counted a few times. The chain carries TRBV19 and TRBJ1-5, with TRBD1 matching 7 bases. CDR1 and CDR2 (germline): LNHDA, SQIVND (reference sequence). The trim removed 5 bases at V and 2 bases at J, leaving 3 bases unmatched. The length of the CDR3 is 14 residues. The CDR3 region has the DNA TGTGCCAGTAGTGAAGGACAGGGCAATCAGCCCCAGCATTTT. Translated: CASSEGQGNQPQHF.

This clone came up a few times. V and J are TRBV21-1 and TRBJ2-1; the DNA was not compared with TRBD1, the D call given in the table. TRBV21-1 is deemed a pseudogene. The CDR3 covers 14 residues. The CDR3 reads CASSNIGVYNEQFF. The CDR3 coding sequence is TGTGCCAGCAGCAATATAGGGGTCTACAATGAGCAGTTCTTC.

This rearrangement joins TRBV5-1 to TRBJ1-4, with TRBD1 matching 9 bases. CDR3 length: 14 residues. Losses at the gene ends were 4 bases for V and 8 bases for J; bases not matched to a gene: 6. CDR1 is SGHRS, CDR2 YFSETQ, per germline. CDR3 DNA sequence: TGCGCCAGCAGCCCCGGGGACAGGGTAGAAAAACTGTTTTTT. Translating it yields CASSPGDRVEKLFF.

The rearrangement uses TRBV6-4 and TRBJ2-1, with D maybe TRBD2 (7 bases). The CDR3 sequence is 18 residues long. Germline CDR1 MRHNA, CDR2 SNTAGT. The germline V and J ends were trimmed by 6 bases and 5 bases, with 26 bases remaining between them. CDR3 bases: TGTGCCAGCAGGGGGGGGACAAAAAGCCCTAAAGGCCACAATGAGCAGTTCTTC. Translated: CASRGGTKSPKGHNEQFF.

This clone was seen more than once but under ten times. The V gene is TRBV14, the J gene TRBJ2-5, with D uncertain. Trimming took 1 base from V and 2 from J, leaving 11 bases between them. Germline-derived CDR1 and CDR2 are SGHDN and FVKESK. This CDR3 has 15 residues. CDR3 residues: CASSQVLGIQETQYF. The CDR3 DNA reads as TGTGCCAGCAGCCAAGTTCTTGGCATTCAAGAGACCCAGTACTTC.

The rearrangement uses TRBV7-6 and TRBJ2-3, with D possibly TRBD2 on 5 matching bases. CDR3 length: 16 residues. Trimming removed 4 bases from V and 5 bases from J, with 19 bases in between. CDR1 and CDR2 from the germline V gene are SGHVS and FNYEAQ. The CDR3 spells CASSSSGLPPGDTQYF. CDR3 nucleotides: TGTGCCAGCAGCTCGTCCGGACTTCCCCCGGGAGATACGCAGTATTTT.

The chain carries TRBV9 and TRBJ1-1; 9 bases line up with TRBD1. From germline, CDR1 is SGDLS and CDR2 YYNGEE. V shed 3 bases and J 5 bases; nucleotides not matched to a gene: 5. The CDR3 is made up of 14 amino acids. CDR3 in DNA: TGTGCCAGCAGCGCTGGACAGGGGAGGACTGAAGCTTTCTTT. Translating gives CASSAGQGRTEAFF.

The J gene is TRBJ1-2, the V gene TRBV27; a possible D gene is TRBD1 (6 bases). V shed 3 bases and J shed 6 bases, with 14 bases lying between them. The CDR3 contains 14 residues. Germline V gene sequence: CDR1 MNHEY, CDR2 SMNVEV (reference sequence). CDR3 region: CASSLTGLRDGYTF. CDR3 nucleotide sequence: TGTGCCAGCAGTTTGACAGGATTGAGGGATGGCTACACCTTC.

The rearrangement links TRBV5-1 to TRBJ2-1, with 8 bases fitting TRBD2. The V gene's germline CDR1 is SGHRS and CDR2 YFSETQ. With V trimmed by 5 bases and J by 2 bases, 9 bases remained unmatched. The CDR3 spans 16 residues. CDR3 residues: CASRGASGGPYNEQFF. The CDR3 region has the DNA TGCGCCAGCAGGGGAGCGAGCGGGGGTCCCTACAATGAGCAGTTCTTC.

The rearrangement uses TRBV5-8 and TRBJ1-4; the D gene is possibly TRBD1 (6 bases). The germline CDR1 and CDR2 sequences are SGHTS and YDEGEE. The CDR3 has 15 residues. Deletions cut 4 bases from V and 3 bases from J, with 13 bases between. The CDR3 sequence: CASSDKGHPNEKLFF. CDR3 DNA sequence: TGTGCCAGCAGCGATAAGGGACATCCTAATGAAAAACTGTTTTTT. Looking up the rest from reference TRBV5-8 and TRBJ1-4 gives the full variable domain: EAGVTQSPTHLIKTRGQQATLRCSPISGHTSVYWYQQALGLGLQFLLWYDEGEERNRGNFPPRFSGRQFPNYSSELNVNALELEDSALYLCASSDKGHPNEKLFFGSGTQLSVL.

This sequence joins TRBV5-1 and TRBJ1-2; weak D call: TRBD1 (5 bases). The V end lost 0 bases, the J end lost 7 bases, and 16 bases lay between the germline ends. The germline V gene has CDR1 SGHRS and CDR2 YFSETQ. This CDR3 spans 15 amino acids. Here the CDR3 reads CASSLVVDAGGGYTF. In DNA, the CDR3 is TGCGCCAGCAGCTTGGTGGTGGACGCGGGGGGTGGCTACACCTTC.

The chain has TRBV5-4 and TRBJ2-2, with D hard to call. The CDR3 has 15 amino acids. Trimming removed 0 bases from V and 1 base from J, with 7 bases in between. Germline loops: CDR1 SGHNT, CDR2 YYREEE (reference sequence). CDR3 amino acids: CASSLGAGNTGELFF. In DNA form, the CDR3 reads TGTGCCAGCAGCTTGGGTGCAGGGAACACCGGGGAGCTGTTTTTT.

V is TRBV28 and J is TRBJ2-2; 12 bases are shared with TRBD2. The CDR3 has 17 amino acids. V was clipped by 0 bases and J by 6 bases; unmatched bases: 5. In germline, CDR1 is MDHEN, CDR2 SYDVKM. CDR3 in DNA: TGTGCCAGCAGTTTATGGGTACTAGCGGGGGGCCCCGGGGAGCTGTTTTTT. Amino acid sequence: CASSLWVLAGGPGELFF.

V is TRBV7-3 and J is TRBJ1-4; perhaps TRBD1 as D (6 bases). Trimming removed 3 bases at V and 0 bases at J, with 8 bases between. This CDR3 has 15 residues. CDR1 and CDR2 from the germline V gene are SGHTA and FQGTGA. CDR3 sequence: CASSLTGSTNEKLFF. The CDR3 DNA follows: TGTGCCAGCAGCTTGACAGGTTCAACTAATGAAAAACTGTTTTTT. The full variable domain, completed using reference TRBV7-3 and TRBJ1-4, is GAGVSQTPSNKVTEKGKYVELRCDPISGHTALYWYRQSLGQGPEFLIYFQGTGAADDSGLPNDRFFAVRPEGSVSTLKIQRTERGDSAVYLCASSLTGSTNEKLFFGSGTQLSVL.

This clone was observed a handful of times. This chain uses TRBV2 with TRBJ1-4; 7 nucleotides align to TRBD1. Unmatched junction bases numbered 11, after V lost 4 bases and J lost 9 bases. CDR3 length equals 15 residues. Per the germline V gene, CDR1 is SNHLY and CDR2 is FYNNEI. CDR3: CASSANRGPAKKLFF. DNA for the CDR3: TGTGCCAGCAGTGCGAACAGGGGACCCGCGAAAAAACTGTTTTTT. Drawing the rest from reference TRBV2 and TRBJ1-4, the complete variable domain is EPEVTQTPSHQVTQMGQEVILRCVPISNHLYFYWYRQILGQKVEFLVSFYNNEISEKSEIFDDQFSVERPDGSNFTLKIRSTKLEDSAMYFCASSANRGPAKKLFFGSGTQLSVL.

The genes are TRBV6-1 and TRBJ1-6; 8 bases are shared with TRBD1. Germline V gene sequence: CDR1 MNHNS, CDR2 SASEGT. This CDR3 is 14 amino acids long. V was clipped by 5 bases and J by 9 bases; unmatched bases: 6. CDR3 nucleotide sequence: TGTGCCAGCAGTCCCGACAGGGGTGGTTCACCCCTCCACTTT. This sequence encodes CASSPDRGGSPLHF.

V usage is TRBV7-2 and J usage is TRBJ1-1; D call uncertain. The germline V and J ends were trimmed by 1 base and 1 base, with 13 bases remaining between them. This CDR3 has 16 residues. Per germline, CDR1 SGHTA and CDR2 FQGNSA. The CDR3 coding sequence is TGTGCCAGCAGCTTAGTGGGGTACGGAGGGAACACTGAAGCTTTCTTT. This translates into CASSLVGYGGNTEAFF. The full variable domain, its missing parts supplied by reference TRBV7-2 and TRBJ1-1, is GAGVSQSPSNKVTEKGKDVELRCDPISGHTALYWYRQSLGQGLEFLIYFQGNSAPDKSGLPSDRFSAERTGGSVSTLTIQRTQQEDSAVYLCASSLVGYGGNTEAFFGQGTRLTVV.

The chain links TRBV7-4 to TRBJ2-1; 7 bases line up with TRBD2. CDR1 and CDR2 (germline): SGHVT, SQSDAQ. The V and J ends lost 2 bases and 8 bases, in that order; junction bases with no gene match: 9. The CDR3 runs to 15 residues. The CDR3 DNA reads as TGTGCCAGCAGCTTACCGCCGGGGGGAAGAGATGAGCAGTTCTTC. Translated, it gives CASSLPPGGRDEQFF.